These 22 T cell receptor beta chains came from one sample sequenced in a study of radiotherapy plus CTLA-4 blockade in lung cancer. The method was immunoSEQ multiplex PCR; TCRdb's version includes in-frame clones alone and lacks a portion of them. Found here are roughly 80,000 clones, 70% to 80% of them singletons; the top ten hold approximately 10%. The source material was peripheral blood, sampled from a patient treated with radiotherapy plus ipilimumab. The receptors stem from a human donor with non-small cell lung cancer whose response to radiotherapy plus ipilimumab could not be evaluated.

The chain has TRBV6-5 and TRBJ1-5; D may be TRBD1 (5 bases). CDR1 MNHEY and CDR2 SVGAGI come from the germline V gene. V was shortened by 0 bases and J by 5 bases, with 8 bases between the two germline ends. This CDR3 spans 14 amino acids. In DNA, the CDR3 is TGTGCCAGCAGTTACTCGGGAGGGGATCAGCCCCAGCATTTT. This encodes CASSYSGGDQPQHF.

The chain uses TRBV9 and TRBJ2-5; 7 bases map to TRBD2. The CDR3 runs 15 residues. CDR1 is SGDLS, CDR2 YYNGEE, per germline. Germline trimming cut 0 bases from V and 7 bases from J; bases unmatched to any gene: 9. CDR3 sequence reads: CASSVGGLDLGTQYF. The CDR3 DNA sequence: TGTGCCAGCAGCGTAGGAGGACTAGATCTTGGGACCCAGTACTTC.

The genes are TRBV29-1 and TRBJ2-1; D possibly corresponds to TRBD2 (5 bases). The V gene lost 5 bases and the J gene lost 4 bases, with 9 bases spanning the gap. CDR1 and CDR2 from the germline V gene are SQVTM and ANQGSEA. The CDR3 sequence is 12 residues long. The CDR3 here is CSVWTAYNEQFF. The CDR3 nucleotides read TGCAGCGTTTGGACTGCTTACAATGAGCAGTTCTTC.

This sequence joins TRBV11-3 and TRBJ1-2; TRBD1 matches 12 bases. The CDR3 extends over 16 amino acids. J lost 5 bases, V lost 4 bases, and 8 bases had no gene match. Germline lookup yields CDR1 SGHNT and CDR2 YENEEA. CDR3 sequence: CASSSGQGATFYGYTF. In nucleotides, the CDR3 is TGTGCCAGCAGCTCGGGACAGGGGGCCACTTTTTATGGCTACACCTTC.

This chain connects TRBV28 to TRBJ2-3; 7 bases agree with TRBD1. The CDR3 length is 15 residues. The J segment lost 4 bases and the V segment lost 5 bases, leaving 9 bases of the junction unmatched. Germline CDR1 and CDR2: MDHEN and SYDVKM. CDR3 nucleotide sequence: TGTGCCAGCAGTCAGGGCGACAGGGTTGCAGATACGCAGTATTTT. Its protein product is CASSQGDRVADTQYF.

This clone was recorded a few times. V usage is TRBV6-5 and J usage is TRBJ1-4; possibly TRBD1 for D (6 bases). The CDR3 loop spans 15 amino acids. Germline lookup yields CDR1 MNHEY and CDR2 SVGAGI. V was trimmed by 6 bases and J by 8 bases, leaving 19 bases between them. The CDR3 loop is CASSLSTGLGEKLFF. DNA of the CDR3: TGTGCCAGCAGCCTTTCAACAGGGCTCGGGGAAAAACTGTTTTTT.

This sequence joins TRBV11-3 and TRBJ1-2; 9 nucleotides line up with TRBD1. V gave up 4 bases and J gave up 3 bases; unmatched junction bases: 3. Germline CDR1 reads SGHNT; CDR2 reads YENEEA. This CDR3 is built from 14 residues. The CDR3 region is CASSSGTGHYGYTF. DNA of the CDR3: TGTGCCAGCAGCTCCGGGACAGGGCACTATGGCTACACCTTC. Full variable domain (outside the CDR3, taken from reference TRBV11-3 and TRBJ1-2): EAGVVQSPRYKIIEKKQPVAFWCNPISGHNTLYWYLQNLGQGPELLIRYENEEAVDDSQLPKDRFSAERLKGVDSTLKIQPAELGDSAVYLCASSSGTGHYGYTFGSGTRLTVV.

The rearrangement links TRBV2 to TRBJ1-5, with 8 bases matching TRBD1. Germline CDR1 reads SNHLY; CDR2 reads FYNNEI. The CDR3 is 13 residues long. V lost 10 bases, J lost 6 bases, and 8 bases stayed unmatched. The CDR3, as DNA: TGTGCCATTTCGGGACAGGAAGGTCAGCCCCAGCATTTT. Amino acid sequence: CAISGQEGQPQHF.

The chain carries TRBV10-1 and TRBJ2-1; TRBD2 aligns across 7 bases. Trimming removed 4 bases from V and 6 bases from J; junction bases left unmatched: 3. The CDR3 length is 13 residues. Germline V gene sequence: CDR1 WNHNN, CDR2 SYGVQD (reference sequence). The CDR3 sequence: CASSGGLGNEQFF. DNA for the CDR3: TGCGCCAGCAGTGGTGGACTAGGCAATGAGCAGTTCTTC.

CDR3 amino acids: CASSWTESTDTQYF. The CDR3 DNA sequence: TGCGCCAGCAGCTGGACAGAAAGCACAGATACGCAGTATTTT. This chain links TRBV5-1 with TRBJ2-3; possible D gene TRBD1, 6 bases. Germline loops: CDR1 SGHRS, CDR2 YFSETQ. This CDR3 comprises 14 residues. Trimming took off 3 bases at V and 0 bases at J, with 8 bases between the two ends.

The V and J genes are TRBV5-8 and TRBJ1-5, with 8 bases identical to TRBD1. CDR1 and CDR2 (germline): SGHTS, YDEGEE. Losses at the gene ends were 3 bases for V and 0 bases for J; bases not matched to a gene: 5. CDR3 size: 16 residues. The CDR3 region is CASSSGQGYSNQPQHF. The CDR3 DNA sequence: TGTGCCAGCAGCTCCGGACAGGGTTATAGCAATCAGCCCCAGCATTTT.

CDR3 residues: CASSQGTEETQYF. In DNA, the CDR3 is TGTGCCAGCTCACAAGGGACAGAAGAGACCCAGTACTTC. The rearrangement uses TRBV18 and TRBJ2-5, with 7 bases lining up with TRBD1. CDR1 and CDR2 (germline): KGHSH, LQKENI. V lost 4 bases, J lost 3 bases, and 2 bases stayed unmatched. This CDR3 region has 13 residues. Full variable domain (rest looked up from reference TRBV18 and TRBJ2-5): NAGVMQNPRHLVRRRGQEARLRCSPMKGHSHVYWYRQLPEEGLKFMVYLQKENIIDESGMPKERFSAEFPKEGPSILRIQQVVRGDSAAYFCASSQGTEETQYFGPGTRLLVL.

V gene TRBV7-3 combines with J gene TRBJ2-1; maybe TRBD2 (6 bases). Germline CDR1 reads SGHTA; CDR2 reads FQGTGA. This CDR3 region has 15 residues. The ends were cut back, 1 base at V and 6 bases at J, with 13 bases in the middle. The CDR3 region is CASSLMPLASNEQFF. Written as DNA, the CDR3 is TGTGCCAGCAGCTTAATGCCCCTAGCGAGCAATGAGCAGTTCTTC.

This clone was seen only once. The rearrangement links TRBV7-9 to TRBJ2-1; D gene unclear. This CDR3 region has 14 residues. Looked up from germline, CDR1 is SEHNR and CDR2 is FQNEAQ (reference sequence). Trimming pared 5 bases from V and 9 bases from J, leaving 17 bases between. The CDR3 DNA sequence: TGTGCCAGCAGCCGGTCGTCTTTCACGGGTGAGCAGTTCTTC. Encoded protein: CASSRSSFTGEQFF.

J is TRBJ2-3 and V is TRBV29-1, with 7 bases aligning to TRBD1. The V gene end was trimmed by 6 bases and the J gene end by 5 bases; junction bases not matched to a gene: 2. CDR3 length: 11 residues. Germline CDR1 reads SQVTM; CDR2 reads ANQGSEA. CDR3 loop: CSVGTEDTQYF. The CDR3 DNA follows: TGCAGCGTCGGGACAGAAGATACGCAGTATTTT.

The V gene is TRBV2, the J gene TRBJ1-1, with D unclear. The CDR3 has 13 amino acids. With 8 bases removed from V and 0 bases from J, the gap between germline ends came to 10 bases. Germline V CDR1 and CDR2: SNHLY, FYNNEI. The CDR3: CASVGEVNTEAFF. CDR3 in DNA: TGTGCCAGCGTCGGAGAGGTGAACACTGAAGCTTTCTTT.

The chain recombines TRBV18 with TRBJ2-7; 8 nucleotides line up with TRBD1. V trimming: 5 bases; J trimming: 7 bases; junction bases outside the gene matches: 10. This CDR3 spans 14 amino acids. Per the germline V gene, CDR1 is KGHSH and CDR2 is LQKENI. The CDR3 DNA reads TGTGCCAGCTCAAATCCAGGGGGCGGAGGGGAGCAGTACTTC. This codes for CASSNPGGGGEQYF.

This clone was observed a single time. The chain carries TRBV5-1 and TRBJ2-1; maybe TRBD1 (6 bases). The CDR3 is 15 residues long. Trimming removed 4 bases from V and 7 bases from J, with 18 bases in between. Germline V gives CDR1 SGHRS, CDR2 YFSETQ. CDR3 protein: CASSASLARGNEQFF. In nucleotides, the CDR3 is TGCGCCAGCAGCGCCTCCCTCGCGAGGGGGAATGAGCAGTTCTTC.

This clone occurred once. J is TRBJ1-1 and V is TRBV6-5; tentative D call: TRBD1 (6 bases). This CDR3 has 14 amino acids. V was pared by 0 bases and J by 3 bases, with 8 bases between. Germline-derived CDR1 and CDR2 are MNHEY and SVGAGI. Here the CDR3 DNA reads TGTGCCAGCAGTTACTCGGACAGCGACACTGAAGCTTTCTTT. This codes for CASSYSDSDTEAFF.

In DNA form, the CDR3 reads TGTGCCAGCAGGTCCGGGCTTGGGAGCTATGGCTACACCTTC. Amino acids: CASRSGLGSYGYTF. The chain has TRBV6-1 and TRBJ1-2; D is ambiguous. The V gene lost 6 bases and the J gene lost 4 bases, with 15 bases spanning the gap. This CDR3 region has 14 residues. Per germline, CDR1 MNHNS and CDR2 SASEGT.

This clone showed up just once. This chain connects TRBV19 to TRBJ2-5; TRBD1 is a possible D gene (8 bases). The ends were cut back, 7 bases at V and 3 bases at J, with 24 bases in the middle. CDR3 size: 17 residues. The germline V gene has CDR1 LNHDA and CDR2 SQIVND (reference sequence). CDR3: CASTSDRVRGGEETQYF. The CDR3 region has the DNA TGTGCCAGTACCTCGGACAGGGTGAGGGGGGGTGAAGAGACCCAGTACTTC.

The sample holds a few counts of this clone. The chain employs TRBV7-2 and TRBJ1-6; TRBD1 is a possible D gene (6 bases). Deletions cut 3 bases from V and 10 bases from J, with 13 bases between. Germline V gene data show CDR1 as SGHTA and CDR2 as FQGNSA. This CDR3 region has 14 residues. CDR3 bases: TGTGCCAGCAGCTTCGGGGGGCCTGGGTCACCCCTCCACTTT. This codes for CASSFGGPGSPLHF.